These 14 T cell receptor beta chains came from one sample sequenced in a study of blood T cells in healthy people across ages. A second PCR of about 7 to 11 cycles used a sample-barcoded 5' primer and a J-beta primer mix. From the 5' RACE reads, TCRdb called clonotypes with MiXCR, one entry per CDR3 protein. The sample contains over 600,000 distinct CDR3 sequences, just over 55% of which appear only once. Sequenced: blood. The source is a man between 35 and 55 years old in good health.

The rearrangement uses TRBV2 and TRBJ2-2, with 7 positions matching TRBD1. The V gene end was trimmed by 10 bases and the J gene end by 2 bases; junction bases not matched to a gene: 7. Per germline, CDR1 SNHLY and CDR2 FYNNEI. The CDR3 sequence is 14 residues long. CDR3 sequence (DNA): TGTGCCATTCAGGACAGGACTAACACCGGGGAGCTGTTTTTT. It yields the protein CAIQDRTNTGELFF.

Ten or more counts support this clonotype. The chain couples TRBV20-1 to TRBJ1-2; D possibly corresponds to TRBD1 (6 bases). This CDR3 region has 15 residues. In germline, CDR1 is DFQATT, CDR2 SNEGSKA (reference sequence). The V and J ends lost 3 bases and 2 bases respectively, with 16 bases between them. The DNA of the CDR3 is TGCAGTGCTAGCCCAAGGACAGTCCTAAACTATGGCTACACCTTC. This sequence encodes CSASPRTVLNYGYTF.

The chain uses TRBV7-8 and TRBJ2-6, with D uncertain. V lost 0 bases, J lost 1 base, and 13 bases lay in between. CDR1 is SGHVS, CDR2 FQNEAQ, per germline. The length of the CDR3 is 18 residues. This CDR3 reads CASSLARLALSGANVLTF. The DNA for the CDR3 is TGTGCCAGCAGCTTAGCCAGATTAGCCCTTTCTGGGGCCAACGTCCTGACTTTC.

This clonotype was counted a single time. The chain joins TRBV7-9 to TRBJ2-7; D is uncertain. The last part of the DNA fits TRBJ2-5 better; the J call may be wrong. This CDR3 has 14 amino acids. Germline values: CDR1 SEHNR, CDR2 FQNEAQ (reference sequence). The CDR3 nucleotides are TGTGCCAGCAGCTTTTCTGGTCCGGATGAGACCCAGTACTTC. Protein sequence: CASSFSGPDETQYF.

The sample holds a few counts of this clonotype. The chain joins TRBV20-1 to TRBJ1-2; D gene unclear. CDR1 and CDR2 from the germline V gene are DFQATT and SNEGSKA (reference sequence). The CDR3 totals 12 residues. Trimming took off 6 bases at V and 4 bases at J, with 12 bases between the two ends. CDR3 coding DNA: TGCAGTGCCCCCGGGGTCGGCTATGGCTACACCTTC. As protein: CSAPGVGYGYTF.

This chain connects TRBV12-3 or TRBV12-4 to TRBJ2-1, with D possibly TRBD2 on 6 matching bases. The CDR3 runs 14 residues. The V and J ends lost 4 bases and 4 bases respectively, with 11 bases between them. CDR3 sequence (DNA): TGTGCCAGCAGTTCGGGACTCAGATACAATGAGCAGTTCTTC. This translates into CASSSGLRYNEQFF.

Only a few counts were recorded for this clonotype. The chain is built from TRBV7-2 and TRBJ2-7, with a possible D match to TRBD2 (6 bases). CDR3 size: 12 residues. V was pared by 4 bases and J by 4 bases, with 8 bases between. Germline loops: CDR1 SGHTA, CDR2 FQGNSA. The DNA for the CDR3 is TGTGCCAGCAGCTCGACTAGGTACGAGCAGTACTTC. Translated: CASSSTRYEQYF.

The V gene is TRBV7-9, the J gene TRBJ1-2; no clear D gene. The germline CDR1 and CDR2 sequences are SEHNR and FQNEAQ (reference sequence). The CDR3 consists of 13 residues. The V end lost 5 bases, the J end lost 8 bases, and 15 bases lay between the germline ends. The CDR3, as DNA: TGTGCCAGCAGCGCGGGGTCGGGGTACGGCTACACCTTC. It codes for CASSAGSGYGYTF.

In this sample, this clonotype turned up a few times. The genes are TRBV28 and TRBJ2-7; D is unclear. Germline V CDR1 and CDR2: MDHEN, SYDVKM. This CDR3 spans 12 amino acids. The ends were cut back, 8 bases at V and 3 bases at J, with 11 bases in the middle. The CDR3 DNA is TGTGCCAGCCTGGGTGATAGCTACGAGCAGTACTTC. Translated, it gives CASLGDSYEQYF. The full variable domain, in which reference TRBV28 and TRBJ2-7 provide the parts outside the CDR3, is DVKVTQSSRYLVKRTGEKVFLECVQDMDHENMFWYRQDPGLGLRLIYFSYDVKMKEKGDIPEGYSVSREKKERFSLILESASTNQTSMYLCASLGDSYEQYFGPGTRLTVT.

Notes on this clonotype: Germline is not matched at one junction end, which may reflect a read error. The V gene is TRBV29-1, the J gene TRBJ2-5, with 7 bases matching TRBD1. Germline V gene data show CDR1 as SQVTM and CDR2 as ANQGSEA. The CDR3 runs 13 residues. For the CDR3, the DNA is TGCAGCGCCAGACAGGGATCAGGGGAGATCCAGTACTTC. It specifies CSARQGSGEIQYF. Looking up the rest from reference TRBV29-1 and TRBJ2-5 gives the full variable domain: SAVISQKPSRDICQRGTSLTIQCQVDSQVTMMFWYRQQPGQSLTLIATANQGSEATYESGFVIDKFPISRPNLTFSTLTVSNMSPEDSSIYLCSARQGSGEIQYFGPGTRLLVL.

Worth noting for this clonotype: One end of the junction fails to match germline, which may point to a read error. CDR3 amino acids: CASSQDPAGAINPPQHF. The CDR3, as DNA: TGTGCCAGCAGCCAAGATCCTGCAGGAGCAATCAATCCGCCCCAGCATTTT. This chain uses TRBV4-2 with TRBJ1-5; D unresolved. CDR1 and CDR2 (germline): LGHNA, YNFKEQ. The CDR3 is 17 amino acids.

The CDR3 here is CASSKAPRGAQHF. The CDR3 DNA reads as TGTGCCAGCAGCAAAGCCCCTAGGGGGGCCCAGCATTTT. This chain connects TRBV21-1 to TRBJ1-5; the D call in the table, TRBD1, was not verified against the DNA. TRBV21-1 is a recognized pseudogene. This CDR3 has 13 residues.

This chain uses TRBV7-9 with TRBJ1-2, with D maybe TRBD1 (6 bases). Trimming pared 2 bases from V and 8 bases from J, leaving 21 bases between. The CDR3 is 16 amino acids. CDR1 is SEHNR, CDR2 FQNEAQ, per germline (reference sequence). As DNA, the CDR3 is TGTGCCAGCAGCTTATACGGGTCCCCAGGGGAGAACGGCTACACCTTC. It specifies CASSLYGSPGENGYTF.

The genes are TRBV7-9 and TRBJ2-3; the D is unclear. V was pared by 6 bases and J by 5 bases, with 15 bases between. CDR1 is SEHNR and CDR2 is FQNEAQ in the germline V gene (reference sequence). The CDR3 is 14 amino acids. CDR3 protein: CASSLTFAGDTQYF. The CDR3 DNA reads as TGTGCCAGCAGTTTGACCTTCGCCGGAGATACGCAGTATTTT.